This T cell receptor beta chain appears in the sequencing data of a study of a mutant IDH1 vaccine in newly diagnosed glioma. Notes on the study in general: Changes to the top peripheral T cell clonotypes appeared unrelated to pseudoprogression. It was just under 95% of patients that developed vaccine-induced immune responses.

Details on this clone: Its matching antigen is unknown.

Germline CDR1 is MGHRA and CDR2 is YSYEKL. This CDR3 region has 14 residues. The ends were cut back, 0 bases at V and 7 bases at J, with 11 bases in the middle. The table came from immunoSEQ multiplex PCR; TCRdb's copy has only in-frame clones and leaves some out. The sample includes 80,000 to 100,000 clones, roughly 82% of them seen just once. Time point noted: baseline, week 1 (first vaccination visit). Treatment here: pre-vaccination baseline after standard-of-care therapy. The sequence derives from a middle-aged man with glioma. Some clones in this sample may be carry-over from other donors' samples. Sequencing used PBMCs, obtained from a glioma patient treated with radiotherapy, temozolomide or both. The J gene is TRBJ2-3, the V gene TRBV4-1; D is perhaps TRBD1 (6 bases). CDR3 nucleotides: TGCGCCAGCAGCCAAGAGGCAGGGGATAATACGCAGTATTTT. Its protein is CASSQEAGDNTQYF.